This T cell receptor (beta chain) was observed in a study of blood T cell repertoires in COVID-19. Germline lookup yields CDR1 SNHLY and CDR2 FYNNEI. There are 16 residues in the CDR3. Trimming stripped 3 bases from V and 2 bases from J, with 16 bases between. The repertoire was sequenced with immunoSEQ multiplex PCR; TCRdb's copy has only in-frame clones and lacks some. The table includes some 270,000 clones, approximately 84% detected once. The sample comprised PBMCs or T cells enriched from blood (not recorded which). The J gene is TRBJ2-5, the V gene TRBV2, with D perhaps TRBD2 (5 bases). This sequence was found in a man aged 50-60 years who had recovered from COVID-19. The CDR3 spells CASSDSSARSQETQYF. In DNA, the CDR3 is TGTGCCAGCAGTGACAGTAGCGCCCGATCTCAAGAGACCCAGTACTTC.